This T cell receptor (beta chain) is drawn from a study of T cells in Graves' hyperthyroidism and ophthalmopathy (dated by TCRdb to between 2018 and 2021). With regard to the full study: Peripheral blood samples were taken at the time of initial diagnosis, prior to any treatment. To identify TCR V-J signatures that set the groups apart, the researchers used a discovery cohort of 90 to 100 patients, made up of approximately 43 with Graves' ophthalmopathy and 57 with stable Graves' hyperthyroidism. Whether ophthalmopathy could be predicted prospectively was tested in an independent validation cohort made up of roughly 19 hyperthyroidism patients plus 17 patients who later progressed to ophthalmopathy. The 100 or so discovery patients were randomly split 7:3 into training and test sets. Thyroid tissue and blood T-cell repertoires from six Graves' hyperthyroidism patients were also compared in the study. After sampling, hyperthyroidism patients received methimazole starting at 30 mg daily, and ophthalmopathy patients received high-dose intravenous methylprednisolone. The paper describes TCR Vbeta CDR3 sequencing of roughly 130 peripheral blood samples, made up of 43 ophthalmopathy patients, approximately 73 hyperthyroidism patients and 17 progressor patients. Points the paper makes about the study in general: In validation, progression to ophthalmopathy was predicted by the model with 70.59% sensitivity and 72.22% specificity, a median of approximately 7.1 months before onset. A 13 V-J signature model separated ophthalmopathy from stable hyperthyroidism, with just over 85% sensitivity and about 81% specificity in cross-validation and 80%/75% in testing. No statistical method was used to fix the sample size in advance, and group allocation was not hidden from the investigators. Blood samples also contained most of the expanded thyroid clonotypes (frequency above 0.001), which suggests that blood repertoires may reflect thyroid immune responses.

In this sample, this clonotype turned up a few times. Its antigen is currently not known. Base qualities are missing; no much larger clone stands one base away. A patient counted as having stable Graves' hyperthyroidism if no progression to ophthalmopathy occurred over 18 months of follow-up. The hyperthyroidism patients were between 18 and 65 years old and newly diagnosed, with a disease duration of less than 2 months. Any patient with an uncontrolled infection, another autoimmune disease, pregnancy or lactation was excluded. Diagnoses relied on clinical symptoms, serum thyroxine and TRAb, thyroid ultrasound and orbital computed tomography. Ficoll-Paque density gradient centrifugation was used to isolate PBMCs from approximately 10 ml of fresh peripheral blood. Trizol reagent was used to extract total RNA, and RNA quality was then checked on an Agilent 2100 Bioanalyzer. The TCR beta CDR3 regions were amplified from the RNA transcripts. The first round of RT-PCR for the TCR CDR3 was performed with the HTBI primer set and the Qiagen OneStep RT-PCR kit. The libraries were constructed in a second round of multiplex PCR and then size-selected and purified. Libraries were sequenced paired-end with 100 bp reads on an Illumina HiSeq2000. The study's processing was this. Raw data were processed with SOAPnuke, discarding reads with adapters, uncalled bases, mean Phred below 15, or no exact constant-primer or identifier match. COPE v1.2.5 was used to merge the high-quality paired reads, and each unique nucleotide sequence was defined as a clonotype. Clonotypes were aligned to IMGT TRBV, TRBD and TRBJ reference segments using MiTCR v1.1. The analysis was restricted to V-J combinations with a frequency above 0.0001, which together covered roughly 99% of the repertoires. A TCS score was defined as the ratio of F50 (clonal expansion) to E x V (chaos), with BLOSUM62-based TCRdist applied between CDR3 peptides within each V-J. Welch's t-statistics and random forest reduced just over 500 V-J features to roughly 13, which were used in a naive Bayes classifier (R e1071). TCRdb ran its own pipeline on the public reads, namely fastp trimming at Q25 and MiXCR clone calling, and kept in-frame beta chains. Merged by CDR3 protein, the rows form single entries marked with the most common genes and DNA. The V and J calls reflect TCRdb's pipeline rather than the authors' work. Counted in this sample were hundreds of thousands of distinct CDR3 sequences; about 14% of them appeared once. Together, the top ten hold around 13% of the sample.

The CDR3 sequence holds 15 residues, the cysteine and phenylalanine included. The only DNA kept is the CDR3, 45 bases in frame from the first base. The V and J ends are trimmed by 7 bases and 4 bases, leaving 17 bases between them. The sample taken for sequencing was blood. The chain uses TRBV12-3 or TRBV12-4 and TRBJ1-5; TRBD1 is perhaps the D gene, given 6 matching bases. The clonotype was recovered from a woman aged 40 to 55 with Graves' hyperthyroidism. The DNA reads TGTGCCAGCAAACAGGGACTGATTGTTAATCAGCCCCAGCATTTT. This encodes CASKQGLIVNQPQHF.